The 3 T cell receptor beta chains in this list originate from one sample, sequenced in a study of T cell responses to AZD1222 COVID-19 vaccine. Libraries were prepared by immunoSEQ multiplex PCR; TCRdb keeps only in-frame clonotypes and omits some of them. The sample has more than 90,000 clones; roughly 80% are singletons. The input for sequencing was peripheral blood, taken 28 days after the second AZD1222 dose. These receptors all come from an adult who received the AZD1222 COVID-19 vaccine.

This chain connects TRBV9 to TRBJ1-5; 10 positions match TRBD1. The J segment lost 7 bases and the V segment lost 4 bases, leaving 5 bases of the junction unmatched. CDR1 SGDLS and CDR2 YYNGEE come from the germline V gene. The CDR3 has 14 amino acids. CDR3 nucleotide sequence: TGTGCCAGCAGCTGGGGACAGGGGACCCAGCCCCAGCATTTT. It translates to CASSWGQGTQPQHF.

This chain joins TRBV9 and TRBJ1-1; D is perhaps TRBD1 (5 bases). The ends were cut back, 4 bases at V and 6 bases at J, with 19 bases in the middle. The CDR3 loop spans 15 amino acids. CDR1 SGDLS and CDR2 YYNGEE come from the germline V gene. CDR3 DNA sequence: TGTGCCAGCAGCCCCCCAGGGTTCCTCAGGGCTGAAGCTTTCTTT. Protein product: CASSPPGFLRAEAFF.

This rearrangement joins TRBV10-3 to TRBJ2-3, with unresolved D. In germline, CDR1 is ENHRY, CDR2 SYGVKD. The CDR3 is 15 amino acids. V lost 0 bases and J 2 bases, leaving 9 bases between the germline ends. The CDR3 here is CAISESLLFTDTQYF. CDR3 nucleotide sequence: TGTGCCATCAGTGAGTCGCTACTTTTCACAGATACGCAGTATTTT.